These 22 T cell receptor beta chains share one sample of origin, sequenced in a study of blood T cell repertoires in COVID-19. Clones were read by immunoSEQ multiplex PCR, and TCRdb kept only the in-frame ones, dropping some. The sample yields approximately 27,000 clones, approximately 86% seen once. Material: peripheral blood. The receptors were gathered from a man between 70 and 80 years old with acute or convalescent COVID-19.

CDR3 DNA: TGTGCCAGCAGCCAAGGGGCACTAGCGGGAGTAGGGCAAGAGACCCAGTACTTC. This codes for CASSQGALAGVGQETQYF. This sequence joins TRBV3-1 (or the pseudogene TRBV3-2) and TRBJ2-5, with 11 bases fitting TRBD2. V lost 1 base to trimming and J lost 2 bases; unmatched junction nucleotides: 9. CDR1 is LGHDT, CDR2 YNNKEL, per germline (reference sequence). The CDR3 sequence is 18 residues long.

The V and J genes are TRBV7-8 and TRBJ1-6; D unclear. Trimming took 2 bases from V and 0 from J, leaving 11 bases between them. The CDR3 totals 17 residues. The V gene's germline CDR1 is SGHVS and CDR2 FQNEAQ. The CDR3 is CASSLQSGSSYNSPLHF. The CDR3 bases are TGTGCCAGCAGCTTACAATCCGGGAGCTCCTATAATTCACCCCTCCACTTT.

The chain links TRBV4-3 to TRBJ2-6; 7 bases agree with TRBD1. CDR1 and CDR2 from the germline V gene are LGHNA and YSLEER. The CDR3 loop spans 17 amino acids. V shed 5 bases, J shed 0 bases, and the junction held 7 bases outside the gene matches. This CDR3 reads CASSERGPSSGANVLTF. CDR3 DNA sequence: TGCGCCAGCAGCGAAAGGGGGCCGAGCTCTGGGGCCAACGTCCTGACTTTC.

This clone showed up just once. This sequence joins TRBV5-1 and TRBJ1-2, with 8 bases lining up with TRBD1. With V trimmed by 0 bases and J by 3 bases, 4 bases remained unmatched. Germline V gives CDR1 SGHRS, CDR2 YFSETQ. The CDR3 is 15 residues long. The CDR3 here is CASSLDPGGDYGYTF. The CDR3 DNA reads as TGCGCCAGCAGCTTGGATCCAGGGGGCGACTATGGCTACACCTTC. The full variable domain, its missing parts supplied by reference TRBV5-1 and TRBJ1-2, is KAGVTQTPRYLIKTRGQQVTLSCSPISGHRSVSWYQQTPGQGLQFLFEYFSETQRNKGNFPGRFSGRQFSNSRSEMNVSTLELGDSALYLCASSLDPGGDYGYTFGSGTRLTVV.

The chain combines TRBV7-3 with TRBJ2-2; D possibly corresponds to TRBD1 (6 bases). Germline values: CDR1 SGHTA, CDR2 FQGTGA. The CDR3 covers 15 residues. Trimming shortened V by 0 bases and J by 2 bases, and 7 bases separated the two germline ends. This CDR3 is CASSLTGTNTGELFF. CDR3 nucleotides: TGTGCCAGCAGCTTAACGGGGACAAACACCGGGGAGCTGTTTTTT.

The gene calls are TRBV4-3 and TRBJ1-5; 10 bases agree with TRBD1. There are 15 residues in the CDR3. The germline V gene encodes CDR1 LGHNA and CDR2 YSLEER. V gave up 4 bases and J gave up 6 bases; unmatched junction bases: 6. The DNA for the CDR3 is TGCGCCAGCAGCCTCGGGACAGGGGATGGTCAGCCCCAGCATTTT. Its protein product is CASSLGTGDGQPQHF.

This clone has a handful of counts. The chain recombines TRBV9 with TRBJ1-1; perhaps TRBD1 as D (5 bases). Trimming stripped 0 bases from V and 2 bases from J, with 8 bases between. The CDR3 covers 14 residues. Germline V lookup: CDR1 SGDLS, CDR2 YYNGEE. The DNA of the CDR3 is TGTGCCAGCAGCGTAGCTACAGGTAACACTGAAGCTTTCTTT. Encoded protein: CASSVATGNTEAFF.

The chain combines TRBV25-1 with TRBJ2-3, with 7 bases identical to TRBD1. V gave up 7 bases and J gave up 1 base; unmatched junction bases: 5. Germline V gives CDR1 MGHDK, CDR2 SYGVNS. This CDR3 has 14 residues. CDR3 DNA: TGTGCCAGCATTTCAACAGGGGGCACAGATACGCAGTATTTT. This translates into CASISTGGTDTQYF.

The CDR3 sequence: CASSLERTGGNEQYF. Written as DNA, the CDR3 is TGTGCCAGCAGCTTAGAACGAACAGGGGGCAACGAGCAGTACTTC. The J gene is TRBJ2-7, the V gene TRBV7-2, with 9 bases fitting TRBD1. Germline V gene lookup returns CDR1 SGHTA and CDR2 FQGNSA. The CDR3 has 15 residues. V shed 1 base, J shed 5 bases, and the junction held 6 bases outside the gene matches.

The gene calls are TRBV2 and TRBJ2-5; D gene uncertain. Trimming removed 2 bases at V and 3 bases at J, with 4 bases between. This CDR3 has 12 amino acids. CDR1 SNHLY and CDR2 FYNNEI come from the germline V gene. In DNA form, the CDR3 reads TGTGCCAGCAGTGAACAGGAAGAGACCCAGTACTTC. Translated, it gives CASSEQEETQYF.

The V and J genes are TRBV28 and TRBJ2-4; D is unresolved. CDR3 length equals 15 residues. Deletions cut 1 base from V and 7 bases from J, with 14 bases between. Germline V CDR1 and CDR2: MDHEN, SYDVKM. The CDR3 region is CASSLYRNYGNIQYF. CDR3 nucleotide sequence: TGTGCCAGCAGTTTATACCGGAACTACGGGAACATTCAGTACTTC.

The gene calls are TRBV6-5 and TRBJ2-7; 12 bases match TRBD1. The CDR3 totals 13 residues. The germline V gene encodes CDR1 MNHEY and CDR2 SVGAGI. V was pared by 9 bases and J by 6 bases, with 6 bases of the junction left unmatched. The CDR3 sequence: CASPGQGAGEQYF. The CDR3 nucleotides read TGTGCCAGTCCGGGACAGGGGGCCGGCGAGCAGTACTTC.

The V and J genes are TRBV9 and TRBJ1-4, with D unclear. Germline lookup yields CDR1 SGDLS and CDR2 YYNGEE. The V end lost 4 bases, the J end lost 7 bases, and 17 bases lay between the germline ends. The CDR3 has 15 residues. For the CDR3, the DNA is TGTGCCAGCAGCCAGAGAGACTCTCCCGGTGAAAAACTGTTTTTT. It yields the protein CASSQRDSPGEKLFF.

The chain recombines TRBV5-6 with TRBJ1-4; 11 positions match TRBD1. Losses at the gene ends were 3 bases for V and 8 bases for J; bases not matched to a gene: 6. The CDR3 spans 15 residues. CDR1 SGHDT and CDR2 YYEEEE come from the germline V gene. As DNA, the CDR3 is TGTGCCAGCAGCTCCGGACAGGGGGCTGAAGAAAAACTGTTTTTT. As protein: CASSSGQGAEEKLFF.

The chain recombines TRBV7-8 with TRBJ1-2; D call uncertain. V was trimmed by 1 base and J by 3 bases, leaving 6 bases between them. CDR1 and CDR2 from the germline V gene are SGHVS and FQNEAQ. This CDR3 has 13 amino acids. The CDR3 DNA sequence: TGTGCCAGCAGCTTAGACAGTGACTATGGCTACACCTTC. Translating gives CASSLDSDYGYTF.

This clone was recorded only once. The chain joins TRBV3-1 (or the pseudogene TRBV3-2) to TRBJ1-1, with D possibly TRBD1 on 6 matching bases. The germline V gene has CDR1 LGHDT and CDR2 YNNKEL (reference sequence). The CDR3 loop spans 13 amino acids. V dropped 4 bases and J dropped 6 bases, with 12 bases sitting between them. The CDR3 protein is CASSPTGTPEAFF. CDR3 DNA sequence: TGTGCCAGCAGCCCAACCGGGACACCTGAAGCTTTCTTT.

The gene calls are TRBV3-1 (or the pseudogene TRBV3-2) and TRBJ1-1; no firm D call. Germline V gene sequence: CDR1 LGHDT, CDR2 YNNKEL (reference sequence). Deletions cut 1 base from V and 8 bases from J, with 11 bases between. The CDR3 is made up of 13 amino acids. In nucleotides, the CDR3 is TGTGCCAGCAGCCAAGTATCCGGGTTAGAAGCTTTCTTT. Translating it yields CASSQVSGLEAFF.

The CDR3 DNA sequence: TGTGCCAGCTCACCCCCGAGGGCGGGGGCCTACAATGAGCAGTTCTTC. Its protein is CASSPPRAGAYNEQFF. The chain recombines TRBV18 with TRBJ2-1; 7 bases are shared with TRBD2. The CDR3 has 16 amino acids. The germline V gene encodes CDR1 KGHSH and CDR2 LQKENI. With 3 bases clipped from V and 2 bases from J, the junction kept 7 bases outside the gene matches.

V is TRBV3-1 (or the pseudogene TRBV3-2) and J is TRBJ2-7; D is unresolved. This CDR3 comprises 14 residues. Germline V gives CDR1 LGHDT, CDR2 YNNKEL (reference sequence). V was clipped by 0 bases and J by 0 bases, with 6 bases between them. The CDR3 sequence: CASSQESYSYEQYF. CDR3 sequence (DNA): TGTGCCAGCAGCCAAGAGAGCTACTCCTACGAGCAGTACTTC.

V gene TRBV6-5 combines with J gene TRBJ2-7; 7 bases map to TRBD1. The CDR3 consists of 13 residues. The trim removed 6 bases at V and 0 bases at J, leaving 2 bases unmatched. Germline CDR1 and CDR2: MNHEY and SVGAGI. CDR3 nucleotides: TGTGCCAGCAGGGGGACAGTCTCCTACGAGCAGTACTTC. It translates to CASRGTVSYEQYF.

This chain connects TRBV18 to TRBJ1-2, with no clear D. CDR1 is KGHSH, CDR2 LQKENI, per germline. V lost 3 bases and J lost 3, with 17 bases in between. This CDR3 comprises 16 residues. CDR3 region: CASSPMWAQMDYGYTF. Written as DNA, the CDR3 is TGTGCCAGCTCACCCATGTGGGCCCAGATGGACTATGGCTACACCTTC.

The genes are TRBV10-3 and TRBJ1-4; D remains ambiguous. CDR3 length: 13 residues. CDR1 ENHRY and CDR2 SYGVKD come from the germline V gene. The V and J ends lost 2 bases and 7 bases respectively, with 8 bases between them. Here the CDR3 reads CAISEVRGEKLFF. The CDR3 coding sequence is TGTGCCATCAGTGAGGTCCGCGGTGAAAAACTGTTTTTT.